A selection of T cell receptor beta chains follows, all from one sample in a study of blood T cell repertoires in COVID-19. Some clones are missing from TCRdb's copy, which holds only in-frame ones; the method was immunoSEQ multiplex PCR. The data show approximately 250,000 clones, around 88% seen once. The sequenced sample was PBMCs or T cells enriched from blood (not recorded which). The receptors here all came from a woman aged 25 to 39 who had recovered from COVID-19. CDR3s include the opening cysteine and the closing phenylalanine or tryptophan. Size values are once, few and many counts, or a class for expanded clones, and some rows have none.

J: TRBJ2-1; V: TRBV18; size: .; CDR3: CASSREQGPSYNEQFF
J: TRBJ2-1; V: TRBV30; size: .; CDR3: CAWSVQRGNEQFF
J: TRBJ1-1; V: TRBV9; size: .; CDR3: CASSVGPDPETEAFF
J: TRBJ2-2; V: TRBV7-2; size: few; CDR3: CASSLAYNTGELFF
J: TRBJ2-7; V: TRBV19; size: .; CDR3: CASSSPRDRAGEQYF
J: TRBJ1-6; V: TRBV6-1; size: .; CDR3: CASSEGYGSYNSPLHF
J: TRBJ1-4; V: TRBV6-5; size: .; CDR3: CASSYTPQGRNEKLFF
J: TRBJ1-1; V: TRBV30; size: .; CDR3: CAWSVLQGRTSNTEAFF
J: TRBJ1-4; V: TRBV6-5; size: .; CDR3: CASSQIGSNEKLFF
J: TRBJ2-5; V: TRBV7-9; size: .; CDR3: CASSLGAPVETQYF
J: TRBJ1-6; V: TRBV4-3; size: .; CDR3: CASSQGSAGGASYNSPLHF
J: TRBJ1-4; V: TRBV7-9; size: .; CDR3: CASSPGEKLFF
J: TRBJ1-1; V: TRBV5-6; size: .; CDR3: CASSLIGGTEAFF
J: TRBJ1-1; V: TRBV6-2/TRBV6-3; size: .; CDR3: CASSYSGTPRGAEAFF
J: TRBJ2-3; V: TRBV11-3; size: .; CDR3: CASSLRPSGLRTDTQYF
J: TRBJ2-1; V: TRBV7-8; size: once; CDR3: CASSFGTSGRRGNEQFF
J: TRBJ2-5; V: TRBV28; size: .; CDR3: CASSSGAATGGETQYF
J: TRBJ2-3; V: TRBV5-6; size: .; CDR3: CASSSRTSYSTDTQYF
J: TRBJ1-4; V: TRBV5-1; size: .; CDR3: CASSSRTGGQGNEKLFF
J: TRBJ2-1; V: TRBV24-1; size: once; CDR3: CATSDLLPGLAGANEQFF
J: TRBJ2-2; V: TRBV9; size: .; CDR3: CASSVVPGKELFF
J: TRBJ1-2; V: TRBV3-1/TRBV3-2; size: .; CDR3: CASSRQGIYGYTF
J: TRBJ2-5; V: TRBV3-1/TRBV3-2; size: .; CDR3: CASSPDWQETQYF
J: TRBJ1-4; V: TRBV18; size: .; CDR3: CASSPVTGGEKLFF
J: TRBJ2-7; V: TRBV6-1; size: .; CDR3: CASSDQSGPNWYEQYF
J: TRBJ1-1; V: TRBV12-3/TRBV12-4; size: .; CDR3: CASSWRGTEAFF
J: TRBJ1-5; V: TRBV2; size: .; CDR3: CASEHRDRMSNQPQHF
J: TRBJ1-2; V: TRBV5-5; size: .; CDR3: CASSLNRGTDGYTF
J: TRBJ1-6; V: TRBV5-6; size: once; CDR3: CASSVLQGDGSPLHF
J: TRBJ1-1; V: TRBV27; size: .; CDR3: CASSLQQGPWTEAFF
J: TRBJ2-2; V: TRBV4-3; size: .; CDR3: CASSQDGSGGELFF
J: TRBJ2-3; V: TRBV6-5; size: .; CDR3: CASSETSISDTQYF
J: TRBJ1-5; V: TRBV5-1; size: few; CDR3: CASSLHPSRAQHF
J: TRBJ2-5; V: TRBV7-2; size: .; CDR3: CASSLEATGGAGKTQYF
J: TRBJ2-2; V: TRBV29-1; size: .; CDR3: CSGGQNTGELFF
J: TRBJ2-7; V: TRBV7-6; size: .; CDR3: CASSGWGQNYEQYF
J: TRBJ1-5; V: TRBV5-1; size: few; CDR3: CASSLWTGGQPQHF
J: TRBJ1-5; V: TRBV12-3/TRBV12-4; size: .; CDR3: CASSLTGNQPQHF
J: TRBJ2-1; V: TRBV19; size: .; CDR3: CASSTPSGRMDEQFF
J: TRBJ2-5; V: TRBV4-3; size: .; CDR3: CASSQAGTEQETQYF
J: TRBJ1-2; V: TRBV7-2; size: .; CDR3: CASSLIDRVIYGYTF
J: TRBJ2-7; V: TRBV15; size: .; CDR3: CATSSGTGVYEQYF
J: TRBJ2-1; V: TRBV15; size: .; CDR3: CATSRDVLYNEQFF
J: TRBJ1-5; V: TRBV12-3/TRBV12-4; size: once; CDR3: CASSSTGQPQHF
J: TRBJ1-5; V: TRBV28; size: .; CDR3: CAILQRDTYQPQHF
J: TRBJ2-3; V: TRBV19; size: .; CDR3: CASSIGAGDTQYF
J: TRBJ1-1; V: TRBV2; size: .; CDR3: CASTFPPGGLNTEAFF
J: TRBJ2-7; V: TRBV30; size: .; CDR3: CAWSDAIGTGGEQYF
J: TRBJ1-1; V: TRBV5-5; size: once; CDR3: CASRPTPGTGGGNTEAFF
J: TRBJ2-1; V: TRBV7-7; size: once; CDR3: CASSLKTSESTEQFF
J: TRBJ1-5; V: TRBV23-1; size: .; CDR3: CASSQSGAGEPCHSNQPQHF
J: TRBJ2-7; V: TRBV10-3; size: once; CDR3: CAISARGGSYEQYF
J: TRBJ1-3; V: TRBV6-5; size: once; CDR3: CASSTDRNSGNTIYF
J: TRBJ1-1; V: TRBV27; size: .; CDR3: CASSSPGVSRGTEAFF
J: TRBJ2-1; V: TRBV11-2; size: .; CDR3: CASSLVRLAPVGYNEQFF
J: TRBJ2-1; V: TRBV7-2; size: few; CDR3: CASSPTHRQFRNEQFF
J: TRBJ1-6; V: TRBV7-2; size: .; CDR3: CASTPLENSPLHF